The 26 T cell receptor beta chains in this list originate from one sample, sequenced in a study of cytomegalovirus exposure and HLA in healthy donors. 60 Vbeta and 13 Jbeta primers were used in PCR. The data were produced by immunoSEQ multiplex PCR, yet TCRdb's version contains in-frame clones alone and is incomplete. The sample records about 120,000 clones, 77% being singletons. Sequenced: PBMCs. The receptor set was obtained from a man aged 35-49 years in good health and CMV-seropositive.

This sequence joins TRBV7-3 and TRBJ2-3; 9 nucleotides align to TRBD1. The trim removed 3 bases at V and 5 bases at J, leaving 6 bases unmatched. CDR3 length: 15 residues. Germline lookup yields CDR1 SGHTA and CDR2 FQGTGA. This CDR3 is CASSLDRGVGDTQYF. DNA for the CDR3: TGTGCCAGCAGCTTGGACAGGGGAGTTGGAGATACGCAGTATTTT.

This chain connects TRBV9 to TRBJ2-3; D not certain. The germline V gene encodes CDR1 SGDLS and CDR2 YYNGEE. Trimming pared 2 bases from V and 3 bases from J, leaving 7 bases between. The CDR3 loop spans 13 amino acids. The CDR3 is CASSVSQTDTQYF. CDR3 DNA sequence: TGTGCCAGCAGCGTCAGTCAGACAGATACGCAGTATTTT.

The chain carries TRBV15 and TRBJ2-2, with a possible D match to TRBD2 (6 bases). Trimming took 0 bases from V and 1 from J, leaving 9 bases between them. The length of the CDR3 is 16 residues. The germline CDR1 and CDR2 sequences are LNHNV and YYDKDF (reference sequence). CDR3 protein: CATSRDLGLNTGELFF. The CDR3 DNA follows: TGTGCCACCAGCAGAGACTTGGGACTGAACACCGGGGAGCTGTTTTTT.

The CDR3 loop is CASSSRQNRNTEAFF. The CDR3 DNA reads as TGTGCCAGCAGTTCACGACAGAACAGGAACACTGAAGCTTTCTTT. The J gene is TRBJ1-1, the V gene TRBV6-1; a weak D match, TRBD1 (5 bases). Trimming cost V 5 bases and J 1 base, with 14 bases left between them. The CDR3 length is 15 residues. Germline V gene sequence: CDR1 MNHNS, CDR2 SASEGT.

The chain couples TRBV28 to TRBJ1-3; maybe TRBD1 (6 bases). Germline V gives CDR1 MDHEN, CDR2 SYDVKM. The CDR3 is 14 amino acids. Trimming removed 6 bases at V and 5 bases at J, with 14 bases between. CDR3: CASSSPGVRNTIYF. The DNA for the CDR3 is TGTGCCAGCAGCTCCCCAGGGGTCCGAAACACCATATATTTT. The full variable domain, with the rest looked up from reference TRBV28 and TRBJ1-3, is DVKVTQSSRYLVKRTGEKVFLECVQDMDHENMFWYRQDPGLGLRLIYFSYDVKMKEKGDIPEGYSVSREKKERFSLILESASTNQTSMYLCASSSPGVRNTIYFGEGSWLTVV.

This clone was counted once. The chain couples TRBV10-3 to TRBJ1-3; D unclear. V lost 3 bases and J lost 9, with 3 bases in between. The CDR3 consists of 10 residues. The germline V gene has CDR1 ENHRY and CDR2 SYGVKD. In DNA form, the CDR3 reads TGTGCCATCAGTGACGGCACCATATATTTT. It encodes CAISDGTIYF.

Only one count was recorded for this clone. The junction departs from the called germline gene at one end, perhaps through a read error. The chain uses TRBV7-9 and TRBJ2-5; a weak D match, TRBD1 (6 bases). The CDR3 consists of 17 residues. Germline CDR1 is SEHNR and CDR2 is FQNEAQ (reference sequence). The CDR3 region is CSSSLASGASPRETQYF. CDR3 nucleotide sequence: TGTTCCAGCAGCTTAGCCTCAGGGGCCTCTCCCCGAGAGACCCAGTACTTC.

This sequence joins TRBV6-5 and TRBJ1-6, with unresolved D. The CDR3 extends over 14 amino acids. Trimming pared 0 bases from V and 2 bases from J, leaving 2 bases between. Per the germline V gene, CDR1 is MNHEY and CDR2 is SVGAGI. CDR3 bases: TGTGCCAGCAGTTACTCTACCTATAATTCACCCCTCCACTTT. Its protein product is CASSYSTYNSPLHF.

As to this clone: An end of the junction does not agree with germline; a read error may underlie this. The chain links TRBV7-7 to TRBJ2-1; weak D call: TRBD2 (5 bases). This CDR3 has 16 amino acids. The germline gives CDR1 SSHAT, CDR2 FNYEAQ (reference sequence). The CDR3: CASSQDAGRSYNEQFF. DNA for the CDR3: TGTGCTAGCAGCCAGGACGCGGGTAGGTCCTACAATGAGCAGTTCTTC.

The chain carries TRBV28 and TRBJ2-7; possibly TRBD1 for D (6 bases). The CDR3 spans 14 residues. V was shortened by 7 bases and J by 2 bases, with 15 bases between the two germline ends. Germline loops: CDR1 MDHEN, CDR2 SYDVKM. Written as DNA, the CDR3 is TGTGCCAGCACCGAAGCAGGGGATGCCTACGAGCAGTACTTC. It translates to CASTEAGDAYEQYF.

DNA of the CDR3: TGTGCCAGCAGTGGCCTAGACGGCACAGATACGCAGTATTTT. This translates into CASSGLDGTDTQYF. The V call is TRBV11-2, the J call TRBJ2-3; D remains unclear. This CDR3 comprises 14 residues. The germline CDR1 and CDR2 sequences are SGHAT and FQNNGV. V lost 6 bases, J lost 1 base, and 11 bases lay in between.

The chain links TRBV19 to TRBJ1-1, with 8 bases that match TRBD1. CDR3 length: 14 residues. From germline, CDR1 is LNHDA and CDR2 SQIVND (reference sequence). After removal of 4 bases from V and 4 bases from J, the junction contained 5 bases not matched to a gene. The CDR3 region is CASSTATGVTEAFF. In DNA form, the CDR3 reads TGTGCCAGTAGTACAGCGACAGGGGTCACTGAAGCTTTCTTT.

This clone was picked up a small number of times. This chain connects TRBV5-1 to TRBJ1-5; 7 bases are shared with TRBD1. The CDR3 is made up of 13 amino acids. V trimming: 4 bases; J trimming: 4 bases; junction bases outside the gene matches: 2. CDR1 SGHRS and CDR2 YFSETQ come from the germline V gene. This chain's CDR3 is CASSLGQNQPQHF. DNA of the CDR3: TGCGCCAGCAGCCTGGGACAGAATCAGCCCCAGCATTTT.

The gene calls are TRBV18 and TRBJ2-5, with 7 nucleotides matching TRBD1. The J call is in doubt because the DNA end fits TRBJ2-7 better. CDR3 length: 13 residues. The V gene's germline CDR1 is KGHSH and CDR2 LQKENI. The CDR3 DNA reads as TGTGCCAGCTCACAGGGGGCAACGGTCGAGCAGTACTTC. The encoded protein is CASSQGATVEQYF.

J is TRBJ2-7 and V is TRBV28, with D possibly TRBD1 on 6 matching bases. The CDR3 is 15 amino acids. Germline-derived CDR1 and CDR2 are MDHEN and SYDVKM. With 3 bases removed from V and 2 bases from J, the gap between germline ends came to 14 bases. CDR3 sequence: CASSLARDTTYEQYF. DNA for the CDR3: TGTGCCAGCAGTTTGGCTCGGGACACGACCTACGAGCAGTACTTC.

The chain couples TRBV5-1 to TRBJ2-3; the D is unclear. The V gene lost 5 bases and the J gene lost 0 bases, with 16 bases spanning the gap. Germline assignment: CDR1 SGHRS and CDR2 YFSETQ. CDR3 length: 16 amino acids. CDR3 sequence (DNA): TGCGCCAGCAGAAAATCAGAACCCTCTAGCACAGATACGCAGTATTTT. This translates into CASRKSEPSSTDTQYF. Variable domain in full (rest from reference TRBV5-1 and TRBJ2-3): KAGVTQTPRYLIKTRGQQVTLSCSPISGHRSVSWYQQTPGQGLQFLFEYFSETQRNKGNFPGRFSGRQFSNSRSEMNVSTLELGDSALYLCASRKSEPSSTDTQYFGPGTRLTVL.

This chain connects TRBV4-3 to TRBJ1-5; D not certain. Germline CDR1 and CDR2: LGHNA and YSLEER. V lost 1 base, J lost 2 bases, and 6 bases lay in between. This CDR3 has 14 residues. CDR3 in amino acids: CASSQAPGNQPQHF. CDR3 nucleotide sequence: TGCGCCAGCAGCCAAGCTCCGGGCAATCAGCCCCAGCATTTT.

This sequence joins TRBV7-9 and TRBJ2-7, with 7 nucleotides matching TRBD2. CDR3 length equals 13 residues. Trimming at V came to 3 bases and at J to 5 bases, leaving 4 bases not matched to a gene. CDR1 SEHNR and CDR2 FQNEAQ come from the germline V gene (reference sequence). The CDR3 loop reads CASSLAGGNEQYF. For the CDR3, the DNA is TGTGCCAGCAGCTTGGCCGGGGGGAACGAGCAGTACTTC. The full variable domain, with the rest looked up from reference TRBV7-9 and TRBJ2-7, is DTGVSQNPRHKITKRGQNVTFRCDPISEHNRLYWYRQTLGQGPEFLTYFQNEAQLEKSRLLSDRFSAERPKGSFSTLEIQRTEQGDSAMYLCASSLAGGNEQYFGPGTRLTVT.

The V and J genes are TRBV2 and TRBJ1-6; D is unclear. Trimming left V 2 bases short and J 0 bases short, with 8 bases between. Germline V lookup: CDR1 SNHLY, CDR2 FYNNEI. The CDR3 totals 16 residues. The CDR3 spells CASSERRGSYNSPLHF. CDR3 coding DNA: TGTGCCAGCAGTGAACGTCGGGGCTCCTATAATTCACCCCTCCACTTT.

This rearrangement joins TRBV5-1 to TRBJ1-5; D gene uncertain. The CDR3 has 16 residues. The V gene's germline CDR1 is SGHRS and CDR2 YFSETQ. V was clipped by 3 bases and J by 0 bases, with 13 bases between them. The CDR3 protein is CASSSWGVDSNQPQHF. The CDR3 DNA reads TGCGCCAGCAGCTCCTGGGGAGTGGATAGCAATCAGCCCCAGCATTTT.

The chain is built from TRBV5-1 and TRBJ2-5, with 11 bases that match TRBD2. Trimming at V came to 1 base and at J to 3 bases, leaving 5 bases not matched to a gene. The CDR3 runs 16 residues. Germline loops: CDR1 SGHRS, CDR2 YFSETQ. CDR3: CASSLRLAGGEETQYF. DNA of the CDR3: TGCGCCAGCAGCTTGCGTCTAGCGGGGGGCGAAGAGACCCAGTACTTC.

This chain connects TRBV4-1 to TRBJ2-7, with a weak D call TRBD1 (7 bases). This CDR3 region has 15 residues. V was cut by 6 bases and J by 2 bases, with 17 bases left in between. Germline CDR1 and CDR2: MGHRA and YSYEKL. The CDR3 loop is CASSRGGTVAYEQYF. In nucleotides, the CDR3 is TGCGCCAGCAGTCGGGGCGGGACAGTAGCCTACGAGCAGTACTTC.

V usage is TRBV18 and J usage is TRBJ1-2; TRBD1 aligns across 7 bases. There are 14 residues in the CDR3. The junction had 9 bases not matched to a gene; V was cut back by 6 bases and J by 5 bases. Germline-derived CDR1 and CDR2 are KGHSH and LQKENI. The CDR3 loop reads CASSPGTEFYGYTF. CDR3 sequence (DNA): TGTGCCAGCTCCCCCGGGACAGAGTTTTATGGCTACACCTTC. The entire variable domain, with the rest obtained from reference TRBV18 and TRBJ1-2, is as follows: NAGVMQNPRHLVRRRGQEARLRCSPMKGHSHVYWYRQLPEEGLKFMVYLQKENIIDESGMPKERFSAEFPKEGPSILRIQQVVRGDSAAYFCASSPGTEFYGYTFGSGTRLTVV.

The chain joins TRBV29-1 to TRBJ2-5; TRBD1 agrees at 7 bases. After removal of 2 bases from V and 7 bases from J, the junction contained 7 bases not matched to a gene. The CDR3 runs 13 residues. In germline, CDR1 is SQVTM, CDR2 ANQGSEA. Here the CDR3 reads CSVEKGARATQYF. In DNA form, the CDR3 reads TGCAGCGTTGAAAAGGGGGCGCGGGCGACCCAGTACTTC.

The chain recombines TRBV5-1 with TRBJ2-1; possible D gene TRBD1, 5 bases. V was pared by 3 bases and J by 5 bases, with 9 bases between. CDR3 length: 13 residues. The germline CDR1 and CDR2 sequences are SGHRS and YFSETQ. The CDR3 here is CASSSYRNNEQFF. The CDR3 DNA sequence: TGCGCCAGCAGCTCATACAGGAACAATGAGCAGTTCTTC. The full variable domain, completed using reference TRBV5-1 and TRBJ2-1, is KAGVTQTPRYLIKTRGQQVTLSCSPISGHRSVSWYQQTPGQGLQFLFEYFSETQRNKGNFPGRFSGRQFSNSRSEMNVSTLELGDSALYLCASSSYRNNEQFFGPGTRLTVL.

The chain recombines TRBV19 with TRBJ1-2; possible D gene TRBD1, 6 bases. CDR3 length: 16 residues. CDR1 is LNHDA and CDR2 is SQIVND in the germline V gene (reference sequence). V lost 6 bases and J lost 4, with 21 bases in between. DNA for the CDR3: TGTGCCAGTAGAGGGGGAAACACGCTGTTGGGCTATGGCTACACCTTC. It yields the protein CASRGGNTLLGYGYTF.